This TCR beta chain originates from a study of blood T cell repertoires in COVID-19. Across the study: COVID-19 samples collected from the United States, Italy and Spain covered acute and convalescent phases. The cDNA or gDNA used as material had been derived from T cells, B-cell-depleted T cells, or PBMCs.

CDR1 and CDR2 (germline): SGHRS, YFSETQ. The CDR3 has 15 amino acids. The ends were cut back, 4 bases at V and 0 bases at J, with 10 bases in the middle. Measured with immunoSEQ multiplex PCR; TCRdb has only the in-frame clones, and not every one. The data contain some 400,000 clones, 80% to 90% of them singletons. The Seattle patients, enrolled during active infection, were followed longitudinally. Sequencing was done on a sample of peripheral blood. The TCR sequence derives from a woman aged 30 to 39 with COVID-19, enrolled during active disease. The V call is TRBV5-1, the J call TRBJ1-4; the D gene is possibly TRBD1 (6 bases). Written as DNA, the CDR3 is TGCGCCAGCAGCACCGACAGGACAACTAATGAAAAACTGTTTTTT. Translating gives CASSTDRTTNEKLFF.